Presented here are 9 T cell receptor beta chains from one specimen sequenced in a study of blood T cell repertoires in COVID-19. Generated by immunoSEQ multiplex PCR, the TCRdb table keeps only in-frame clones and is missing some. Among over 130,000 clones listed, around 84% were seen once. Sequencing was performed on peripheral blood. Receptor source: a human donor in a cohort sampled during active COVID-19.

The chain combines TRBV27 with TRBJ2-1; D call uncertain. CDR3 size: 15 residues. Per the germline V gene, CDR1 is MNHEY and CDR2 is SMNVEV (reference sequence). V dropped 2 bases and J dropped 6 bases, with 14 bases sitting between them. The CDR3 DNA reads TGTGCCAGCAGTTTAATGGCCCAACGGGTCAATGAGCAGTTCTTC. Protein: CASSLMAQRVNEQFF.

This chain connects TRBV3-1 (or the pseudogene TRBV3-2) to TRBJ2-1; 16 bases map to TRBD2. The CDR3 has 19 amino acids. V shed 4 bases and J 7 bases; nucleotides not matched to a gene: 13. The germline V gene has CDR1 LGHDT and CDR2 YNNKEL (reference sequence). The CDR3 sequence is CASSLQVPGLAGGTNEQFF. CDR3 DNA sequence: TGTGCCAGCAGCCTACAAGTCCCGGGACTAGCGGGGGGGACAAATGAGCAGTTCTTC.

V and J are TRBV2 and TRBJ1-1, with TRBD1 identical over 7 bases. The CDR3 spans 13 residues. CDR1 SNHLY and CDR2 FYNNEI come from the germline V gene. Germline trimming cut 4 bases from V and 14 bases from J; bases unmatched to any gene: 13. Written as DNA, the CDR3 is TGTGCCAGCAGTGTACAGGGGTACTCTACGGGGTTCTTT. Translation gives CASSVQGYSTGFF.

The chain uses TRBV20-1 and TRBJ2-7, with 7 bases matching TRBD1. Germline values: CDR1 DFQATT, CDR2 SNEGSKA (reference sequence). The CDR3 spans 11 residues. Trimming at V came to 5 bases and at J to 4 bases, leaving 2 bases not matched to a gene. CDR3 DNA sequence: TGCAGTGCTCAACAGGGGTACGAGCAGTACTTC. Encoded protein: CSAQQGYEQYF.

This chain uses TRBV5-1 with TRBJ1-1; D might be TRBD1 (5 bases). Per the germline V gene, CDR1 is SGHRS and CDR2 is YFSETQ. The V end lost 4 bases, the J end lost 6 bases, and 13 bases lay between the germline ends. The CDR3 totals 13 residues. The CDR3 DNA reads TGCGCCAGCAGCCATAACGGGGGAGCTGAAGCTTTCTTT. Its translation: CASSHNGGAEAFF.

The chain recombines TRBV5-1 with TRBJ1-6, with a possible D match to TRBD1 (5 bases). The CDR3 loop spans 15 amino acids. Germline loops: CDR1 SGHRS, CDR2 YFSETQ. V lost 4 bases and J lost 7, with 15 bases in between. The CDR3 coding sequence is TGCGCCAGCAGCACCAAGCAGGGAGGGAATTCACCCCTCCACTTT. Amino acids: CASSTKQGGNSPLHF.

The chain employs TRBV28 and TRBJ2-5; 8 bases match TRBD2. The CDR3 is 16 amino acids. V lost 1 base, J lost 3 bases, and 7 bases stayed unmatched. Germline-derived CDR1 and CDR2 are MDHEN and SYDVKM. CDR3 bases: TGTGCCAGCAGTTTATCCAGCGGGAGAAGGGAAGAGACCCAGTACTTC. This sequence encodes CASSLSSGRREETQYF.

This chain connects TRBV6-5 to TRBJ1-1; D gene ambiguous. Trimming left V 6 bases short and J 5 bases short, with 10 bases between. CDR3 length: 12 amino acids. From germline, CDR1 is MNHEY and CDR2 SVGAGI. In DNA, the CDR3 is TGTGCCAGCAGCAAGCGGTTGACTGAAGCTTTCTTT. Its translation: CASSKRLTEAFF.

V is TRBV14 and J is TRBJ2-2; 12 bases agree with TRBD2. V shed 4 bases, J shed 4 bases, and the junction held 1 base outside the gene matches. The CDR3 totals 15 residues. CDR1 and CDR2 from the germline V gene are SGHDN and FVKESK. The CDR3 loop reads CASSRLAGATGELFF. CDR3 bases: TGTGCCAGCAGCCGACTAGCGGGGGCCACCGGGGAGCTGTTTTTT. The full variable domain, completed using reference TRBV14 and TRBJ2-2, is EAGVTQFPSHSVIEKGQTVTLRCDPISGHDNLYWYRRVMGKEIKFLLHFVKESKQDESGMPNNRFLAERTGGTYSTLKVQPAELEDSGVYFCASSRLAGATGELFFGEGSRLTVL.